The 12 T cell receptor beta chains reported below all come from one sample, sequenced in a study of cytomegalovirus exposure and HLA in healthy donors. Both 60 Vbeta primers and 13 Jbeta primers went into the PCR. Data came from immunoSEQ multiplex PCR; TCRdb stores just in-frame clones and leaves some out. The sample has 180,000 or so clones; 75% are singletons. The sequenced sample was PBMCs. These receptors came from a woman aged 40-49 years in good health and CMV-seropositive.

The V gene is TRBV6-6, the J gene TRBJ2-7; the D gene is possibly TRBD1 (6 bases). The CDR3 totals 14 residues. V was clipped by 7 bases and J by 0 bases, with 13 bases between them. Germline CDR1 reads MNHNY; CDR2 reads SVGAGI (reference sequence). The CDR3 here is CASKTGTSSYEQYF. DNA for the CDR3: TGTGCCAGCAAAACCGGGACAAGCTCCTACGAGCAGTACTTC.

This chain joins TRBV18 and TRBJ1-5; 7 bases align to TRBD1. The CDR3 length is 15 residues. V shed 5 bases, J shed 4 bases, and the junction held 8 bases outside the gene matches. Germline V lookup: CDR1 KGHSH, CDR2 LQKENI. CDR3 residues: CASSATGQKNQPQHF. DNA of the CDR3: TGTGCCAGCTCAGCCACGGGACAGAAGAATCAGCCCCAGCATTTT. Variable domain in full (rest from reference TRBV18 and TRBJ1-5): NAGVMQNPRHLVRRRGQEARLRCSPMKGHSHVYWYRQLPEEGLKFMVYLQKENIIDESGMPKERFSAEFPKEGPSILRIQQVVRGDSAAYFCASSATGQKNQPQHFGDGTRLSIL.

This clone appeared a few times. The V and J genes are TRBV6-5 and TRBJ2-5; possible D gene TRBD2, 6 bases. The CDR3 has 14 residues. V was trimmed by 2 bases and J by 5 bases, leaving 12 bases between them. Germline-derived CDR1 and CDR2 are MNHEY and SVGAGI. The CDR3 spells CASSYPGGSETQYF. CDR3 in DNA: TGTGCCAGCAGTTACCCTGGAGGGAGTGAGACCCAGTACTTC.

This chain connects TRBV7-8 to TRBJ2-3; TRBD2 agrees at 8 bases. The trim removed 5 bases at V and 0 bases at J, leaving 7 bases unmatched. This CDR3 is 16 amino acids long. The V gene's germline CDR1 is SGHVS and CDR2 FQNEAQ. The chain's CDR3 is CASSQGTRGSTDTQYF. Written as DNA, the CDR3 is TGTGCCAGCAGCCAAGGGACTAGAGGGAGCACAGATACGCAGTATTTT.

The chain combines TRBV7-2 with TRBJ1-3; TRBD1 matches 7 bases. Germline V gene data show CDR1 as SGHTA and CDR2 as FQGNSA. The CDR3 length is 15 residues. V lost 4 bases, J lost 2 bases, and 5 bases stayed unmatched. As DNA, the CDR3 is TGTGCCAGCAGCTCCGACAGGGCTGCTGGAAACACCATATATTTT. This gives the protein CASSSDRAAGNTIYF.

Of note for this clone: The same CDR3 arises from other DNA sequences in this sample as well. The CDR3 is CSVGTGGSYEQYF. CDR3 sequence (DNA): TGCAGCGTGGGGACAGGGGGATCCTACGAGCAGTACTTC. The chain has TRBV29-1 and TRBJ2-7; 11 bases are a match to TRBD1. CDR1 is SQVTM, CDR2 ANQGSEA, per germline. This CDR3 is built from 13 residues. Losses at the gene ends were 6 bases for V and 1 base for J; bases not matched to a gene: 2.

The chain carries TRBV4-2 and TRBJ2-3; TRBD2 matches at 7 bases. CDR3 size: 17 residues. Trimming took 0 bases from V and 0 from J; bases not matched to a gene: 6. The V gene's germline CDR1 is LGHNA and CDR2 YNFKEQ. The CDR3 loop reads CASSQDRVSGSTDTQYF. CDR3 DNA: TGTGCCAGCAGCCAAGATCGGGTTAGCGGGAGCACAGATACGCAGTATTTT.

The DNA for the CDR3 is TGTGCCAGCAGCTTAGTGTCAGGACAGTATGGCTACACCTTC. Its protein product is CASSLVSGQYGYTF. The chain combines TRBV7-2 with TRBJ1-2; TRBD1 is a possible D gene (6 bases). Per the germline V gene, CDR1 is SGHTA and CDR2 is FQGNSA. The CDR3 has 14 residues. Trimming cost V 1 base and J 5 bases, with 11 bases left between them.

The V call is TRBV28, the J call TRBJ1-4; TRBD1 is a possible D gene (5 bases). This CDR3 contains 16 residues. The germline V gene encodes CDR1 MDHEN and CDR2 SYDVKM. V was cut by 4 bases and J by 7 bases, with 19 bases left in between. CDR3 nucleotides: TGTGCCAGCAGTTCCCCTGGCTCAGGGCGGGGTGAAAAACTGTTTTTT. The encoded protein is CASSSPGSGRGEKLFF.

The sample holds a few counts of this clone. The V call is TRBV28, the J call TRBJ1-3, with D perhaps matching TRBD1 (5 bases). Per the germline V gene, CDR1 is MDHEN and CDR2 is SYDVKM. The V end was cut by 4 bases, the J end by 3 bases, with 19 bases between. This CDR3 region has 17 residues. CDR3 DNA sequence: TGTGCCAGCAGTTCTCCCCGGGGGGAGGGCGGTGGAAACACCATATATTTT. Its translation is CASSSPRGEGGGNTIYF.

The chain links TRBV27 to TRBJ2-1; 8 bases align to TRBD1. The V and J ends lost 3 bases and 4 bases, in that order; junction bases with no gene match: 5. The CDR3 is 15 amino acids. CDR1 and CDR2 (germline): MNHEY, SMNVEV (reference sequence). CDR3 nucleotide sequence: TGTGCCAGCAGTTTGCGACAGGGGACTTACAATGAGCAGTTCTTC. Its translation is CASSLRQGTYNEQFF.

The V gene is TRBV18, the J gene TRBJ1-3, with D perhaps TRBD1 (5 bases). The CDR3 extends over 15 amino acids. CDR1 and CDR2 from the germline V gene are KGHSH and LQKENI. Trimming removed 3 bases from V and 0 bases from J, with 9 bases in between. Written as DNA, the CDR3 is TGTGCCAGCTCACCCAGCCAGGGCTCTGGAAACACCATATATTTT. This gives the protein CASSPSQGSGNTIYF. Full variable domain (remainder filled in from reference TRBV18 and TRBJ1-3): NAGVMQNPRHLVRRRGQEARLRCSPMKGHSHVYWYRQLPEEGLKFMVYLQKENIIDESGMPKERFSAEFPKEGPSILRIQQVVRGDSAAYFCASSPSQGSGNTIYFGEGSWLTVV.